Shown below are 2 T cell receptor beta chains from a single sample sequenced in a study of beta chain features in type 1 diabetes. Every isolated RNA sample was fully reverse transcribed, so sequencing captured expressed TCRB transcripts. Clones were sequenced by immunoSEQ multiplex PCR, and TCRdb holds only the in-frame ones, with some missing. The data hold about 360,000 clones, with over 10% observed a single time. Source material: naive CD4+ T cells from blood. The origin of the receptors is a man younger than 35 in good health.

This chain links TRBV10-3 with TRBJ2-7; D might be TRBD2 (6 bases). CDR3 size: 15 residues. The germline V gene has CDR1 ENHRY and CDR2 SYGVKD. Trimming stripped 3 bases from V and 5 bases from J, with 17 bases between. The CDR3 region has the DNA TGTGCCATCAGTGACTCACGGGGGTCAAATAACGAGCAGTACTTC. Translation gives CAISDSRGSNNEQYF.

V is TRBV5-1 and J is TRBJ2-1; D is ambiguous. Germline CDR1 SGHRS, CDR2 YFSETQ. Trimming left V 1 base short and J 7 bases short, with 12 bases between. This CDR3 is 14 amino acids long. The CDR3: CASSLSQVPNEQFF. The CDR3 bases are TGCGCCAGCAGCTTGTCCCAGGTCCCTAATGAGCAGTTCTTC.